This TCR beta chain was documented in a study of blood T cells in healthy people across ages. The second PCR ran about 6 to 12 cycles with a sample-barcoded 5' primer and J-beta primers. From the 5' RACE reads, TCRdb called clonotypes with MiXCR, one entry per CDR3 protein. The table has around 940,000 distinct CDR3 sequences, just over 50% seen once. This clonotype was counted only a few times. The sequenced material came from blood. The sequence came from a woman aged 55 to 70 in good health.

CDR3 residues: CASSRSTMPYEQYF. In DNA form, the CDR3 reads TGTGCCAGCAGCCGATCTACAATGCCCTACGAGCAGTACTTC. The chain uses TRBV7-9 and TRBJ2-4; D is unclear. TRBJ2-7 matches the DNA end more closely, so the J call is doubtful. There are 14 residues in the CDR3. Germline V gene sequence: CDR1 SEHNR, CDR2 FQNEAQ (reference sequence).